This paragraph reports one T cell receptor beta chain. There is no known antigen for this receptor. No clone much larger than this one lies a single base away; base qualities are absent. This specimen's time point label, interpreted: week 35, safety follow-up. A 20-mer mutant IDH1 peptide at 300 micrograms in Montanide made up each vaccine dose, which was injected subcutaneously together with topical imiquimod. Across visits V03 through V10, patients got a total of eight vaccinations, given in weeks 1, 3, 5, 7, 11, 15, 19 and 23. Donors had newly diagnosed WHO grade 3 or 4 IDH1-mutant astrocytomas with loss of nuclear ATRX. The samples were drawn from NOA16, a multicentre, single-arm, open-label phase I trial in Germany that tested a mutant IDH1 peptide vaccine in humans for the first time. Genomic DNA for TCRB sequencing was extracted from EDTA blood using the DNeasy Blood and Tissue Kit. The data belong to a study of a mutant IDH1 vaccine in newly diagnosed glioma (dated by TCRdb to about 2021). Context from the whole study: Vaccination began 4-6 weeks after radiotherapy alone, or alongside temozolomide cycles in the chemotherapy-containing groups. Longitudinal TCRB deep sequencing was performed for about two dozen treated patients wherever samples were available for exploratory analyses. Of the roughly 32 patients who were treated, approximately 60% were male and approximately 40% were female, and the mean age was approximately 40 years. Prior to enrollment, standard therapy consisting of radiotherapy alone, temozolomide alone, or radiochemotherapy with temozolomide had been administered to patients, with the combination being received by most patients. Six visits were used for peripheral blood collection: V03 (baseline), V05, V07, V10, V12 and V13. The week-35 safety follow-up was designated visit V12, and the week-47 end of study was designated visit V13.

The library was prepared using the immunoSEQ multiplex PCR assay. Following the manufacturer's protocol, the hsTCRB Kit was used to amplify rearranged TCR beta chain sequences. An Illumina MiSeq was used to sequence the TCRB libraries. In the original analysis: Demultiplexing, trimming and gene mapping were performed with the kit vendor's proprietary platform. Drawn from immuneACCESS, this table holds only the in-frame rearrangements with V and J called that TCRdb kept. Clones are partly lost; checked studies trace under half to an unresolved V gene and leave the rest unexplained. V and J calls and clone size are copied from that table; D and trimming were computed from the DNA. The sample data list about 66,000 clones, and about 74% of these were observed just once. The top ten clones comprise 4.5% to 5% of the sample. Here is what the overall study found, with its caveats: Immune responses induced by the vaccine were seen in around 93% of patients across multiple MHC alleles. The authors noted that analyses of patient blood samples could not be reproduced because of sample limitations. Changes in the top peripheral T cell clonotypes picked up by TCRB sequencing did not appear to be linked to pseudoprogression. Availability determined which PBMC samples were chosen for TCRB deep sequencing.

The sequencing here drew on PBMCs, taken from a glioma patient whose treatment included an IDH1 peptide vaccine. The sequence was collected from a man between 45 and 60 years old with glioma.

The DNA sequence is TGTGCCAGCAGCTTAGTTACTGGCAGGGCGAATGAGCAGTTCTTC. Its protein product is CASSLVTGRANEQFF. This sequence uses TRBV7-2 and TRBJ2-1; 5 matching bases give a weak D call of TRBD1. V is clipped by 1 base and J by 7 bases, and the sequence between their germline boundaries is 14 bases long. Counted from cysteine to phenylalanine, this CDR3 has 15 amino acids. Only the CDR3 DNA stays, 45 bases, in frame from base 1. Via the germline V gene, CDR1 is SGHTA and CDR2 FQGNSA.